Following are 32 T cell receptor beta chains from one sample sequenced in a study of CD4 and CD8 cells across lung adenocarcinoma regions. TCRdb re-analysed the PCR reads in MiXCR, keeping a single row per CDR3 protein. The sample has approximately 11,000 distinct CDR3 sequences; approximately 55% are singletons. The material sequenced was CD4+ T cells from the center of a lung tumor. These receptors were collected from a male donor with lung adenocarcinoma. The CD4 and CD8 labels of this study may be unreliable.

This rearrangement joins TRBV10-3 to TRBJ2-3; the D gene is possibly TRBD2 (7 bases). The CDR3 sequence is 14 residues long. CDR1 is ENHRY and CDR2 is SYGVKD in the germline V gene. The CDR3 nucleotides are TGTGCGGGGCGCGGGGGCCGGGGCACAGATACGCAGTATTTT. Amino acid sequence: CAGRGGRGTDTQYF.

The genes are TRBV6-5 and TRBJ1-1, with D perhaps matching TRBD1 (5 bases). Germline V gives CDR1 MNHEY, CDR2 SVGAGI. This CDR3 spans 13 amino acids. Trimming took 3 bases from V and 6 from J, leaving 11 bases between them. The CDR3 sequence: CASSYGEGSEAFF. In DNA, the CDR3 is TGTGCCAGCAGTTATGGGGAGGGGTCTGAAGCTTTCTTT.

This clonotype is labeled as medium-sized. The V gene is TRBV10-3, the J gene TRBJ2-3, with a possible D match to TRBD2 (6 bases). V shed 3 bases and J shed 2 bases, with 12 bases lying between them. CDR3 length: 15 amino acids. The germline CDR1 and CDR2 sequences are ENHRY and SYGVKD. The CDR3 nucleotides read TGTGCCATCAGTGACAGGACTACCCACACAGATACGCAGTATTTT. Translating gives CAISDRTTHTDTQYF.

This clonotype was recorded many times. The chain recombines TRBV7-2 with TRBJ1-1; 9 bases map to TRBD1. V shed 1 base and J 7 bases; nucleotides not matched to a gene: 4. The CDR3 sequence is 14 residues long. CDR1 is SGHTA and CDR2 is FQGNSA in the germline V gene. Here the CDR3 DNA reads TGTGCCAGCAGCTTAGGGGGACAGGGCCTTGAAGCTTTCTTT. As protein: CASSLGGQGLEAFF.

This clonotype has a count of ten or more. The CDR3 region is CATSDQTSGRNNEQFF. DNA of the CDR3: TGTGCCACCAGTGACCAGACTAGCGGGCGAAACAATGAGCAGTTCTTC. The V gene is TRBV24-1, the J gene TRBJ2-1; 10 bases fit TRBD2. The CDR3 spans 16 residues. Trimming cost V 4 bases and J 5 bases; bases outside gene matches: 7. The germline V gene has CDR1 KGHDR and CDR2 SFDVKD.

The chain is built from TRBV20-1 and TRBJ1-1, with D perhaps matching TRBD1 (6 bases). Looked up from germline, CDR1 is DFQATT and CDR2 is SNEGSKA (reference sequence). The CDR3 has 13 residues. Trimming left V 2 bases short and J 3 bases short, with 10 bases between. The CDR3 nucleotides read TGCAGTGCTAGAATAGGGGGGGACACTGAAGCTTTCTTT. It yields the protein CSARIGGDTEAFF.

The gene calls are TRBV27 and TRBJ2-1; D not resolved. CDR1 and CDR2 (germline): MNHEY, SMNVEV (reference sequence). The CDR3 has 10 amino acids. Trimming removed 11 bases from V and 5 bases from J, with 7 bases in between. The CDR3 protein is CASQDNEQFF. The CDR3 region has the DNA TGTGCCTCCCAGGACAATGAGCAGTTCTTC.

This clonotype was seen once. CDR3 coding DNA: TGTGCCAGCAGTGGGCTAGCGGGGTACGAGCAGTACTTC. Its protein is CASSGLAGYEQYF. The gene calls are TRBV27 and TRBJ2-5, with 9 bases fitting TRBD2. The J call could be wrong; TRBJ2-7 is a better fit for the DNA end. This CDR3 is 13 amino acids long. Germline CDR1 and CDR2: MNHEY and SMNVEV (reference sequence).

In its sample, this clonotype ranks as medium-sized. V is TRBV6-1 and J is TRBJ2-2; 8 positions agree with TRBD1. The CDR3 runs to 15 residues. The trim removed 4 bases at V and 0 bases at J, leaving 1 base unmatched. Germline V CDR1 and CDR2: MNHNS, SASEGT. The CDR3 loop reads CASSVQGANTGELFF. DNA for the CDR3: TGTGCCAGCAGTGTACAGGGGGCGAACACCGGGGAGCTGTTTTTT.

The sample holds a few counts of this clonotype. A much bigger clone sits one base away, suggesting this may be a read error. The chain employs TRBV7-8 and TRBJ2-1, with 12 bases aligning to TRBD2. TRBJ2-7 explains the end of the DNA better; the J call may be wrong. The CDR3 contains 19 residues. Germline V gives CDR1 SGHVS, CDR2 FQNEAQ. CDR3 sequence reads: CASGLRFPGLAGYNNEQYF. DNA for the CDR3: TGTGCCAGCGGTTTACGGTTCCCCGGACTAGCGGGGTACAACAATGAGCAGTACTTC.

In its sample, this clonotype was seen a few times. The chain combines TRBV4-1 with TRBJ1-1, with D tentatively TRBD1 (6 bases). V lost 3 bases, J lost 1 base, and 15 bases lay in between. CDR1 and CDR2 from the germline V gene are MGHRA and YSYEKL. CDR3 size: 16 residues. The CDR3 loop is CASSHLSPGENTEAFF. CDR3 coding DNA: TGCGCCAGCAGCCATTTGTCTCCAGGGGAGAACACTGAAGCTTTCTTT.

This rearrangement joins TRBV10-1 to TRBJ2-3, with D uncertain. The last part of the DNA fits TRBJ2-7 better; the J call may be wrong. The CDR3 totals 15 residues. Germline lookup yields CDR1 WNHNN and CDR2 SYGVQD (reference sequence). CDR3 coding DNA: TGCGCCAGCAGTGAGGGGCGGCGTGCCAAAGACACGCAGTACTTC. It yields the protein CASSEGRRAKDTQYF.

The chain uses TRBV10-3 and TRBJ2-3; 7 bases are shared with TRBD2. The J call is doubtful: the DNA matches TRBJ2-7 better. CDR3 size: 15 residues. CDR1 ENHRY and CDR2 SYGVKD come from the germline V gene. CDR3 protein: CAAGDGSRDPETQYF. CDR3 in DNA: TGTGCCGCGGGGGACGGGAGCCGTGACCCAGAGACGCAGTACTTC.

The chain couples TRBV6-5 to TRBJ2-2; D could derive from TRBD1 or TRBD2 (6 bases each). Trimming removed 0 bases at V and 7 bases at J, with 12 bases between. This CDR3 is 15 amino acids long. Germline CDR1 MNHEY, CDR2 SVGAGI. CDR3 DNA: TGTGCCAGCAGTTACTCCACGGGGGCGCGCGGGGAGCTGTTTTTT. This codes for CASSYSTGARGELFF.

This chain links TRBV7-6 with TRBJ2-1, with 12 bases that match TRBD2. V trimming: 5 bases; J trimming: 5 bases; junction bases outside the gene matches: 4. The CDR3 has 15 amino acids. CDR1 is SGHVS, CDR2 FNYEAQ, per germline. Written as DNA, the CDR3 is TGTGCCAGCAGCCTACTAGCGGGAGGTGACAATGAGCAGTTCTTC. Its protein product is CASSLLAGGDNEQFF.

This clonotype is categorized as medium-sized (0.01 to 0.1%). The J gene is TRBJ2-3, the V gene TRBV27, with TRBD2 identical over 10 bases. This CDR3 is 15 amino acids long. Trimming took 5 bases from V and 6 from J; bases not matched to a gene: 8. Per germline, CDR1 MNHEY and CDR2 SMNVEV (reference sequence). The CDR3 bases are TGTGCCAGCAGTGGGGCTAGCGGGAGCAGGGATACGCAGTATTTT. Encoded protein: CASSGASGSRDTQYF.

The rearrangement uses TRBV2 and TRBJ2-1; 8 nucleotides agree with TRBD2. The germline V gene has CDR1 SNHLY and CDR2 FYNNEI. With 6 bases clipped from V and 8 bases from J, the junction kept 12 bases outside the gene matches. This CDR3 has 15 residues. The CDR3, as DNA: TGTGCCAGCAGGGGGGGACTAGTCTTTTCGGATGAGCAGTTCTTC. Translation gives CASRGGLVFSDEQFF.

In regard to this clonotype: Given a much more abundant clone one base away, this may be a read error. The chain has TRBV6-5 and TRBJ2-4, with 15 bases that match TRBD2. V shed 4 bases, J shed 13 bases, and the junction held 11 bases outside the gene matches. Germline lookup yields CDR1 MNHEY and CDR2 SVGAGI. The CDR3 has 16 residues. The CDR3 region has the DNA TGTGCCAGCAGTTCGGGACTAGCGGGAGGATGGAATGAGCAGTACTTC. Translating it yields CASSSGLAGGWNEQYF.

By sample fraction, this clonotype is medium-sized (0.01 to 0.1%). The genes are TRBV28 and TRBJ1-4, with D hard to call. This CDR3 is 16 amino acids long. Germline V gene sequence: CDR1 MDHEN, CDR2 SYDVKM. Trimming took off 5 bases at V and 0 bases at J, with 13 bases between the two ends. The CDR3 spells CASSPRNVATNEKLFF. Here the CDR3 DNA reads TGTGCCAGCAGTCCAAGAAACGTTGCAACTAATGAAAAACTGTTTTTT. The complete variable domain, with remaining parts taken from reference TRBV28 and TRBJ1-4, reads DVKVTQSSRYLVKRTGEKVFLECVQDMDHENMFWYRQDPGLGLRLIYFSYDVKMKEKGDIPEGYSVSREKKERFSLILESASTNQTSMYLCASSPRNVATNEKLFFGSGTQLSVL.

This clonotype was detected only once. The V and J genes are TRBV27 and TRBJ2-1, with D hard to call. Germline CDR1 MNHEY, CDR2 SMNVEV (reference sequence). CDR3 length equals 13 residues. The V end was cut by 2 bases, the J end by 8 bases, with 10 bases between. The CDR3 nucleotides are TGTGCCAGCAGTTTAGCCCGGCGCGATGAGCAGTTCTTC. Its protein is CASSLARRDEQFF.

The rearrangement joins TRBV6-1 to TRBJ2-1; TRBD2 matches 8 bases. There are 14 residues in the CDR3. The V gene's germline CDR1 is MNHNS and CDR2 SASEGT. The V and J ends lost 9 bases and 5 bases, in that order; junction bases with no gene match: 9. The chain's CDR3 is CASRSSGYNNEQFF. The CDR3, as DNA: TGTGCCAGTAGGTCTAGCGGGTATAACAATGAGCAGTTCTTC.

A word on this clonotype: In this CDR3 the conserved last residue, phenylalanine or tryptophan, is missing, so a read error is likely. CDR3 coding DNA: TGTGCCAGCAGTTACGGGGGTGAAGCGACCCAGTACTCG. Its translation is CASSYGGEATQYS. The rearrangement links TRBV6-5 to TRBJ2-5; D is perhaps TRBD1 or TRBD2 (5 bases each). The length of the CDR3 is 13 residues. Germline V gene data show CDR1 as MNHEY and CDR2 as SVGAGI. V was trimmed by 2 bases and J by 7 bases, leaving 11 bases between them.

This clonotype was seen just once. The chain carries TRBV6-1 and TRBJ2-1; the match to TRBD2 covers 11 bases. V lost 6 bases, J lost 10 bases, and 11 bases stayed unmatched. This CDR3 region has 15 residues. Germline values: CDR1 MNHNS, CDR2 SASEGT. The CDR3 loop reads CASRGDSGRAKEQFF. DNA of the CDR3: TGTGCCAGCAGAGGAGATAGCGGGAGGGCCAAAGAGCAGTTCTTC.

This clonotype is medium-sized in the sample. This chain joins TRBV6-1 and TRBJ2-1, with D perhaps matching TRBD1 (6 bases). Germline V CDR1 and CDR2: MNHNS, SASEGT. Trimming removed 4 bases from V and 10 bases from J, with 14 bases in between. The CDR3 has 13 amino acids. CDR3 DNA: TGTGCCAGCAGTGTGTACAGGGCCGGGGAGCAGTTCTTC. This codes for CASSVYRAGEQFF.

The V call is TRBV10-1, the J call TRBJ2-3, with TRBD2 identical over 9 bases. Germline values: CDR1 WNHNN, CDR2 SYGVQD (reference sequence). The CDR3 has 17 residues. Germline trimming cut 2 bases from V and 10 bases from J; bases unmatched to any gene: 16. The CDR3 protein is CASSENSGSVSTDAQYF. The CDR3 nucleotides are TGCGCCAGCAGTGAGAATAGCGGGAGTGTGAGCACCGATGCGCAGTATTTT.

Comments on this clonotype: The junction shows a germline mismatch at one end, possibly a read error. The chain employs TRBV6-1 and TRBJ2-3; possibly TRBD1 or TRBD2 for D (5 bases each). Germline V CDR1 and CDR2: MNHNS, SASEGT. The CDR3 spans 14 residues. The CDR3 DNA follows: TGTGCCAGCACGGGGCTGTGCGGCAAAAATACGCAGTATTTC. It translates to CASTGLCGKNTQYF.

V usage is TRBV6-8 and J usage is TRBJ2-1, with 9 bases aligning to TRBD2. Germline V lookup: CDR1 MNHGY, CDR2 SAAAGT. This CDR3 has 15 residues. Losses at the gene ends were 7 bases for V and 2 bases for J; bases not matched to a gene: 6. CDR3 protein: CASKPGLAPYNEQFF. CDR3 sequence (DNA): TGTGCCAGCAAACCGGGACTAGCACCCTACAATGAGCAGTTCTTC.

Worth noting for this clonotype: Relative to the germline gene, one junction end is altered; a read error may explain this. This CDR3 reads CAAGVGGGEQETQYF. In DNA, the CDR3 is TGTGCCGCGGGGGTCGGGGGCGGTGAGCAAGAGACGCAGTACTTC. The chain combines TRBV6-1 with TRBJ2-5, with D maybe TRBD2 (7 bases). This CDR3 comprises 15 residues. Looked up from germline, CDR1 is MNHNS and CDR2 is SASEGT.

This clonotype was picked up one time. This chain connects TRBV6-1 to TRBJ2-3; D may match TRBD1 or TRBD2 (5 bases each). The J call may be faulty, since TRBJ2-1 better matches the DNA end. There are 12 residues in the CDR3. Germline assignment: CDR1 MNHNS and CDR2 SASEGT. The CDR3 is CASSEVGDEQFF. The CDR3 DNA follows: TGTGCCAGCAGTGAAGTAGGGGACGAGCAGTTCTTC.

In its sample, this clonotype was seen once. The junction departs from germline at one end; a sequencing error may be responsible. J is TRBJ2-5 and V is TRBV7-8; D could derive from TRBD1 or TRBD2 (5 bases each). The CDR3 is 16 residues long. Germline V CDR1 and CDR2: SGHVS, FQNEAQ. The CDR3 protein is CASGVDGAGDTETQYF. The CDR3 DNA follows: TGTGCCAGCGGGGTCGACGGGGCCGGAGACACAGAGACGCAGTACTTC. The whole variable domain, remainder taken from reference TRBV7-8 and TRBJ2-5, is GAGVSQSPRYKVAKRGQDVALRCDPISGHVSLFWYQQALGQGPEFLTYFQNEAQLDKSGLPSDRFFAERPEGSVSTLKIQRTQQEDSAVYLCASGVDGAGDTETQYFGPGTRLLVL.

The sample holds a few counts of this clonotype. The rearrangement links TRBV4-1 to TRBJ2-5; 9 bases fit TRBD2. V gave up 2 bases and J gave up 4 bases; unmatched junction bases: 11. The CDR3 loop spans 17 amino acids. Germline V lookup: CDR1 MGHRA, CDR2 YSYEKL. The CDR3 bases are TGCGCCAGCAGCCAAACGCCTGCGGGAGGGAACGGAGAGACCCAGTACTTC. Translated: CASSQTPAGGNGETQYF.

This sequence joins TRBV7-8 and TRBJ1-2, with 7 bases lining up with TRBD1. Germline-derived CDR1 and CDR2 are SGHVS and FQNEAQ. The junction had 10 bases not matched to a gene; V was cut back by 5 bases and J by 10 bases. The CDR3 runs 13 residues. The CDR3 reads CASSPDRESDYTF. For the CDR3, the DNA is TGTGCCAGCAGCCCCGACAGGGAATCGGACTACACCTTC. Drawing the rest from reference TRBV7-8 and TRBJ1-2, the complete variable domain is GAGVSQSPRYKVAKRGQDVALRCDPISGHVSLFWYQQALGQGPEFLTYFQNEAQLDKSGLPSDRFFAERPEGSVSTLKIQRTQQEDSAVYLCASSPDRESDYTFGSGTRLTVV.